This T cell receptor (beta chain) originates from a study of OX40 agonist ivuxolimab in advanced cancers. For the study in its entirety: The costimulatory receptor OX40 (CD134) was targeted by ivuxolimab, a fully human IgG2 agonistic monoclonal antibody. Patients were allowed to have had prior anti-PD-1, anti-PD-L1 or anti-CTLA-4 therapy, and 40% of the dose-escalation patients had been treated with checkpoint inhibitors. Partial responses occurred in three dose-escalation patients: two with cutaneous melanoma and one with hepatocellular carcinoma. Peripheral TCRbeta sequencing was intended to test whether TCR sequence diversity was altered and clonal T-cell expansion was caused by ivuxolimab. In the dose-escalation cohort, 65% to 85% of patients were male, and the mean age was 60 years with a range of roughly 23 to 79. Intravenous ivuxolimab was administered to patients every 2 weeks at six dose levels: 0.01, 0.1, 0.3, 1.5, 3 and 10 mg/kg. Of the 50 to 55 dose-escalation patients, hepatocellular carcinoma was present in roughly 19, melanoma in approximately 15, renal cell carcinoma in 9 and head and neck cancer in 9. The monotherapy dose-escalation portion (N of about 50 patients) of the phase I ivuxolimab trial is reported in the paper. What the study reported, not specific to this receptor: At doses from 0.1 to 3.0 mg/kg, clonal expansion was seen in both CD4+ and CD8+ blood T cells between baseline and week 6. In the 0.1-3.0 mg/kg groups, partial responders had among the lowest normalized peripheral clonal expansion, particularly in CD8+ T cells. The antigen specificity of the peripheral T cells that underwent clonal expansion was not determined. After ivuxolimab, expanded clones were on average more numerous among CD8+ T cells than among CD4+ T cells. Low levels of normalized T-cell clonal expansion were also shown by some nonresponding patients.

To sequence the TCRbeta CDR3 region, genomic DNA was isolated from the sorted cells. The immunoSEQ Assay was used to sequence the TCRbeta CDR3 regions. TCRdb stores this immuneACCESS table with in-frame sequences only. Part of the clones is absent; in the studies checked, under half of the shortfall reflects unresolved V genes, and no reason is known for the rest. The table for this sample lists about 46,000 clones; 75% to 90% of them were counted only once. The top ten constitute 12% of the sample. The CDR3 starts with the cysteine, ends with the phenylalanine, and has 16 residues. The DNA shown is the 48-base CDR3, in frame from base 1. CDR1 and CDR2, looked up from the germline V gene (reference sequence), are LNHNV and YYDKDF. Germline trimming amounts to 2 bases on V and 0 bases on J, with 6 as the count of junction bases outside the gene matches. Patients with autoimmune disease history or receiving systemic immunosuppression were excluded from the trial. In every dose cohort, peripheral blood was drawn for TCR sequencing at baseline, cycle 4 day 1, and cycle 7 day 1. The samples were drawn from a first-in-human, open-label, multicenter phase I dose-escalation trial of ivuxolimab. Adults with locally advanced or metastatic melanoma, renal cell carcinoma, hepatocellular carcinoma or head and neck squamous cell carcinoma were enrolled in the trial. Before TCR sequencing, CD4+ T cells and CD8+ T cells were sorted from peripheral blood as separate populations.

This clone showed up just a few times. Its target antigen remains unknown. The record has no base qualities; no much larger clone is one base away. The receptor comes from an adult with an advanced solid tumor such as melanoma, head and neck, liver or kidney cancer. The rearranged segments are TRBV15 and TRBJ2-7; TRBD2 fits 8 bases in the junction. The sample was CD4+ or CD8+ T cells sorted from blood, taken in a trial of the OX40 agonist ivuxolimab. The nucleotide sequence reads as follows: TGTGCCACCAGCAGATCTCGGGGGGGGCCCTCCTACGAGCAGTACTTC. Its protein reads: CATSRSRGGPSYEQYF.